This TCR beta chain was retrieved from a study of read filtering for tumor transcriptome and immune sequencing. Study context: Among patients, approximately 17 were male and about 15 female, aged about 45 to 85 (mean about 71). By R-ISS, stages I, II and III held approximately 8, 17 and 7 patients. Whole-transcriptome libraries were prepared after DNase treatment.

This clonotype was counted many times. Its antigen is unknown. Overall study results and limits: Even smaller IR-seq throughput identified most shared clonotypes.

This library used around 400 ng RNA and molecular barcoded adaptors spanning alpha/delta and beta/gamma chains. One entry per CDR3 protein, called by TCRdb with MiXCR from the reads. This table has 62,000 or so distinct CDR3 sequences, about 20% appearing once. Sequenced sample: a population of CD138-negative cells sorted from bone marrow. The TCR originated in a donor at least 40 years old with multiple myeloma.

CDR3 region: CASSSIDGNTGELFF. DNA of the CDR3: TGTGCCAGCAGTTCCATTGACGGGAACACCGGGGAGCTGTTTTTT. The chain joins TRBV28 to TRBJ2-2; D gene unclear. Looked up from germline, CDR1 is MDHEN and CDR2 is SYDVKM. CDR3 size: 15 residues. Trimming took off 4 bases at V and 1 base at J, with 10 bases between the two ends.